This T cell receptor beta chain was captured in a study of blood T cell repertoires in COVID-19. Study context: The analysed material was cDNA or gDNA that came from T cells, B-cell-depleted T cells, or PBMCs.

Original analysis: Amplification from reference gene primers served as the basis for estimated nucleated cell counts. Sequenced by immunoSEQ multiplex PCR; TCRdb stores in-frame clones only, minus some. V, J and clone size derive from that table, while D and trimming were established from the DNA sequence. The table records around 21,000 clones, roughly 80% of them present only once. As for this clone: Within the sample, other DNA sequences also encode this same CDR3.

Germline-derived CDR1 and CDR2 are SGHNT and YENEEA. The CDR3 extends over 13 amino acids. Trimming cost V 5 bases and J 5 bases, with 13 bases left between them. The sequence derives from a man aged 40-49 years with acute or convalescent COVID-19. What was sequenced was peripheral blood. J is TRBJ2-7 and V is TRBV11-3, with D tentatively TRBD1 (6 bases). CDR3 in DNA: TGTGCCAGCAGCCCCCAAACAGGGAACGAGCAGTACTTC. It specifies CASSPQTGNEQYF.